Listed below are T cell receptor beta chains from one sample, sequenced in a study of post-analysis software for immune sequencing data. Each CDR3 protein gets one entry after TCRdb re-called the PCR reads with MiXCR. Among 750,000 to 950,000 distinct CDR3 sequences listed, just over 45% were seen once. The specimen was blood. Every receptor here comes from a girl aged 5-17 years with multiple sclerosis. The CDR3 runs from the conserved cysteine through the conserved F or W. The order of the fields is clone size, V gene, J gene, D gene, CDR3 length, CDR3 protein, CDR3 DNA. A D gene is named only where the DNA matches it firmly. Expanded clones are given a class, and other clones once, few, many or no size at all.

clone size: NA
V gene: TRBV3-1
J gene: TRBJ1-2
D gene: TRBD1
CDR3 length: 16
CDR3 protein: CASSQQPDRGQYGYTF
CDR3 DNA: TGTGCCAGCAGCCAACAACCGGACAGGGGGCAATATGGCTACACCTTC

clone size: few
V gene: TRBV9
J gene: TRBJ2-7
D gene: TRBD1
CDR3 length: 16
CDR3 protein: CASSGGPDRAPYEQYF
CDR3 DNA: TGTGCCAGCAGCGGAGGCCCCGACAGGGCCCCCTACGAGCAGTACTTC

clone size: once
V gene: TRBV5-7
J gene: TRBJ1-5
D gene: NA
CDR3 length: 15
CDR3 protein: CASSLSPNSNQPQHF
CDR3 DNA: TGTGCCAGCAGCTTGTCCCCAAATAGCAATCAGCCCCAGCATTTT

clone size: few
V gene: TRBV20-1
J gene: TRBJ2-4
D gene: NA
CDR3 length: 13
CDR3 protein: CSAPPGSKNIQYF
CDR3 DNA: TGCAGTGCTCCGCCGGGTTCCAAAAACATTCAGTACTTC

clone size: NA
V gene: TRBV12-3/TRBV12-4
J gene: TRBJ1-2
D gene: TRBD1
CDR3 length: 17
CDR3 protein: CASSLRAGGASIYGYTF
CDR3 DNA: TGTGCCAGCAGTCTTCGGGCAGGGGGCGCTTCAATATATGGCTACACCTTC

clone size: NA
V gene: TRBV4-2
J gene: TRBJ2-2
D gene: NA
CDR3 length: 15
CDR3 protein: CASSQPGLNTGELFF
CDR3 DNA: TGTGCCAGCAGCCAACCGGGACTCAACACCGGGGAGCTGTTTTTT

clone size: NA
V gene: TRBV20-1
J gene: TRBJ1-2
D gene: TRBD1
CDR3 length: 14
CDR3 protein: CSARGQGGLYGYTF
CDR3 DNA: TGCAGTGCTCGTGGACAGGGGGGCCTCTATGGCTACACCTTC

clone size: many
V gene: TRBV12-3/TRBV12-4
J gene: TRBJ1-5
D gene: NA
CDR3 length: 14
CDR3 protein: CASSRGRDNQPQHF
CDR3 DNA: TGTGCCAGCAGTCGTGGACGGGACAATCAGCCCCAGCATTTT

clone size: NA
V gene: TRBV20-1
J gene: TRBJ1-1
D gene: TRBD1
CDR3 length: 12
CDR3 protein: CSASPGTGMPFF
CDR3 DNA: TGCAGTGCTAGTCCCGGGACAGGGATGCCTTTCTTT

clone size: NA
V gene: TRBV18
J gene: TRBJ2-7
D gene: TRBD2
CDR3 length: 16
CDR3 protein: CASSPPLAGGPYEQYF
CDR3 DNA: TGTGCCAGCTCACCACCTCTAGCGGGAGGGCCCTACGAGCAGTACTTC

clone size: many
V gene: TRBV13
J gene: TRBJ2-3
D gene: TRBD2
CDR3 length: 14
CDR3 protein: CASSFGGRTDTQYF
CDR3 DNA: TGTGCCAGCAGCTTCGGCGGGAGAACAGATACGCAGTATTTT

clone size: once
V gene: TRBV24-1
J gene: TRBJ2-7
D gene: NA
CDR3 length: 14
CDR3 protein: CATSEQGHSYEQYF
CDR3 DNA: TGTGCCACCAGTGAACAGGGACATTCCTACGAGCAGTACTTC

clone size: NA
V gene: TRBV20-1
J gene: TRBJ2-3
D gene: TRBD2
CDR3 length: 19
CDR3 protein: CSASGLASQGPLRSDTQYF
CDR3 DNA: TGCAGTGCTTCTGGACTAGCGTCCCAAGGCCCCCTCCGGTCGGATACGCAGTATTTT

clone size: NA
V gene: TRBV7-9
J gene: TRBJ1-1
D gene: NA
CDR3 length: 17
CDR3 protein: CASSPFGAVGTNTEAFF
CDR3 DNA: TGTGCCAGCAGCCCATTTGGTGCGGTAGGGACGAACACTGAAGCTTTCTTT

clone size: few
V gene: TRBV15
J gene: TRBJ2-1
D gene: NA
CDR3 length: 12
CDR3 protein: CATSSESHEQFF
CDR3 DNA: TGTGCCACCAGCTCGGAGAGCCATGAGCAGTTCTTC

clone size: NA
V gene: TRBV29-1
J gene: TRBJ2-3
D gene: NA
CDR3 length: 11
CDR3 protein: CSVLDSNTQYF
CDR3 DNA: TGCAGCGTTTTGGACTCCAATACGCAGTATTTT

clone size: NA
V gene: TRBV11-2
J gene: TRBJ2-3
D gene: NA
CDR3 length: 15
CDR3 protein: CASSLGGWFTDTQYF
CDR3 DNA: TGTGCCAGCAGCTTAGGCGGTTGGTTCACAGATACGCAGTATTTT

clone size: few
V gene: TRBV7-2
J gene: TRBJ2-3
D gene: NA
CDR3 length: 12
CDR3 protein: CASTFSPDTQYF
CDR3 DNA: TGTGCCAGCACCTTTTCCCCCGATACGCAGTATTTT

clone size: NA
V gene: TRBV29-1
J gene: TRBJ2-7
D gene: NA
CDR3 length: 12
CDR3 protein: CSVEEGGTEQYF
CDR3 DNA: TGCAGCGTTGAAGAAGGAGGGACCGAGCAGTACTTC

clone size: once
V gene: TRBV11-2
J gene: TRBJ2-3
D gene: NA
CDR3 length: 11
CDR3 protein: CASSSEATQYF
CDR3 DNA: TGTGCCAGCAGCTCTGAAGCTACGCAGTATTTT

clone size: NA
V gene: TRBV7-8
J gene: TRBJ2-7
D gene: NA
CDR3 length: 16
CDR3 protein: CASSLGLLLSSYEQYF
CDR3 DNA: TGTGCCAGCAGCCTCGGACTCCTACTAAGCTCCTACGAGCAGTACTTC

clone size: NA
V gene: TRBV6-6
J gene: TRBJ1-2
D gene: TRBD1
CDR3 length: 14
CDR3 protein: CASRHRDRGDGYTF
CDR3 DNA: TGTGCCAGCAGACACCGGGACAGGGGAGATGGCTACACCTTC

clone size: once
V gene: TRBV3-1
J gene: TRBJ2-7
D gene: NA
CDR3 length: 15
CDR3 protein: CASSQGRWETYEQYF
CDR3 DNA: TGTGCCAGCAGCCAAGGGCGGTGGGAGACCTACGAGCAGTACTTC

clone size: NA
V gene: TRBV9
J gene: TRBJ2-5
D gene: TRBD1
CDR3 length: 15
CDR3 protein: CASSSRRGTEETQYF
CDR3 DNA: TGTGCCAGCAGCTCCCGCAGGGGGACCGAAGAGACCCAGTACTTC

clone size: NA
V gene: TRBV4-2
J gene: TRBJ2-3
D gene: NA
CDR3 length: 14
CDR3 protein: CASSLIQGTDTQYF
CDR3 DNA: TGTGCCAGCAGCCTAATACAGGGAACAGATACGCAGTATTTT

clone size: NA
V gene: TRBV27
J gene: TRBJ2-5
D gene: TRBD2
CDR3 length: 13
CDR3 protein: CASSLSAGKTQYF
CDR3 DNA: TGTGCCAGCAGTTTATCAGCGGGAAAGACCCAGTACTTC

clone size: NA
V gene: TRBV12-3/TRBV12-4
J gene: TRBJ2-1
D gene: NA
CDR3 length: 15
CDR3 protein: CASSPRGAGYNEQFF
CDR3 DNA: TGTGCCAGCAGCCCAAGGGGGGCCGGTTACAATGAGCAGTTCTTC

clone size: NA
V gene: TRBV7-9
J gene: TRBJ2-7
D gene: NA
CDR3 length: 12
CDR3 protein: CASNTLEHEQYF
CDR3 DNA: TGTGCCAGCAACACTCTGGAACACGAGCAGTACTTC

clone size: few
V gene: TRBV6-2/TRBV6-3
J gene: TRBJ2-7
D gene: NA
CDR3 length: 14
CDR3 protein: CASSYLDLTYEQYF
CDR3 DNA: TGTGCCAGCAGTTACCTGGACCTGACCTACGAGCAGTACTTC

clone size: NA
V gene: TRBV7-9
J gene: TRBJ2-5
D gene: TRBD2
CDR3 length: 14
CDR3 protein: CASSFGLAQETQYF
CDR3 DNA: TGTGCCAGCAGCTTCGGACTAGCGCAAGAGACCCAGTACTTC

clone size: NA
V gene: TRBV28
J gene: TRBJ1-2
D gene: TRBD1
CDR3 length: 14
CDR3 protein: CASSLTRTGSGYTF
CDR3 DNA: TGTGCCAGCAGTCTCACAAGGACAGGGAGTGGCTACACCTTC

clone size: few
V gene: TRBV27
J gene: TRBJ2-1
D gene: TRBD2
CDR3 length: 19
CDR3 protein: CASRPPGGLAGGAYNEQFF
CDR3 DNA: TGTGCCAGCAGGCCCCCCGGGGGACTAGCGGGGGGGGCCTACAATGAGCAGTTCTTC

clone size: NA
V gene: TRBV10-3
J gene: TRBJ2-1
D gene: NA
CDR3 length: 12
CDR3 protein: CAINQGGIEQFF
CDR3 DNA: TGTGCCATCAACCAGGGGGGTATTGAGCAGTTCTTC

clone size: NA
V gene: TRBV27
J gene: TRBJ2-7
D gene: NA
CDR3 length: 14
CDR3 protein: CASSLLGRGREQYF
CDR3 DNA: TGTGCCAGCAGTTTATTGGGCAGGGGTAGGGAGCAGTACTTC

clone size: NA
V gene: TRBV4-3
J gene: TRBJ2-3
D gene: NA
CDR3 length: 16
CDR3 protein: CASSQERDGGTDTQYF
CDR3 DNA: TGCGCCAGCAGCCAAGAACGGGACGGCGGCACAGATACGCAGTATTTT

clone size: NA
V gene: TRBV15
J gene: TRBJ1-2
D gene: NA
CDR3 length: 14
CDR3 protein: CATSREAQNYGYTF
CDR3 DNA: TGTGCCACCAGCAGAGAGGCACAGAACTATGGCTACACCTTC

clone size: few
V gene: TRBV6-5
J gene: TRBJ2-4
D gene: NA
CDR3 length: 17
CDR3 protein: CASSLSPGRGAKNIQYF
CDR3 DNA: TGTGCCAGCAGTTTGAGTCCTGGAAGGGGAGCCAAAAACATTCAGTACTTC

clone size: NA
V gene: TRBV11-2
J gene: TRBJ2-3
D gene: TRBD2
CDR3 length: 20
CDR3 protein: CASSPLASHVSLSSTDTQYF
CDR3 DNA: TGTGCCAGCAGCCCACTAGCGTCTCACGTCTCATTGTCTAGCACAGATACGCAGTATTTT

clone size: NA
V gene: TRBV30
J gene: TRBJ2-7
D gene: NA
CDR3 length: 16
CDR3 protein: CAWSVLVFGGNGEQYF
CDR3 DNA: TGTGCCTGGAGTGTACTAGTCTTCGGCGGGAATGGCGAGCAGTATTTC